The sequence of this TCR beta chain was determined in a study of blood T cells in healthy people across ages. Extraction of total RNA produced a minimum of 5 micrograms from each sample. About this clonotype: Its antigen is not identified.

Study observations and caveats: Compared with aged donors, long-lived donors showed fewer expanded clones, suggesting selection. TCR beta diversity per million T cells fell roughly linearly with age.

Primed by a sample-barcoded 5' primer and a J-beta primer mix, a second PCR proceeded for 7 to 11 cycles. Sequencing of every sample gave 2.5 million or more CDR3-containing paired-end reads. Via MiXCR, TCRdb re-called the 5' RACE reads, giving one row per CDR3 protein. The sample consists of 1.5 million to 1.9 million distinct CDR3 sequences, around 40% of them appearing once. Sequencing input: blood. This TCR derives from a woman between 18 and 29 years old in good health.

CDR3 residues: CATSDTQETQFF. The CDR3, as DNA: TGTGCCACCAGTGATACGCAAGAGACCCAGTTCTTC. The chain carries TRBV24-1 and TRBJ2-5; D gene unclear. The DNA matches TRBJ2-1 better at its end, which makes the J call doubtful. The CDR3 extends over 12 amino acids. The germline V gene encodes CDR1 KGHDR and CDR2 SFDVKD.